This T cell receptor beta chain was captured in a study of T cells in Graves' hyperthyroidism and ophthalmopathy. At the level of the study: Sampling of peripheral blood happened at initial diagnosis, prior to any treatment. Study-level findings and limits: Model output signaled ophthalmopathy a median 6.5 months ahead of onset. Most thyroid clonotypes that were expanded above 0.001 also turned up in blood.

Diagnoses rested on clinical symptoms, serum thyroxine and TRAb, thyroid ultrasound and orbital computed tomography. The source material, RNA transcripts, was used to amplify TCR beta CDR3 regions. First-round RT-PCR targeting the TCR CDR3 was performed with the HTBI primer set. TCRdb used MiXCR to reprocess the multiplex PCR reads, holding one entry per CDR3 protein. The sample shows some 490,000 distinct CDR3 sequences, 15% to 20% of them seen only once. This clonotype was recorded many times. Its antigen is not known. Germline CDR1 and CDR2: SNHLY and FYNNEI. V was pared by 6 bases and J by 3 bases, with 9 bases between. The CDR3 sequence is 12 residues long.

The sample taken for sequencing was blood. The receptor was derived from a young woman with Graves' ophthalmopathy. The chain employs TRBV2 and TRBJ2-7; unclear D gene. The CDR3 protein is CASRVSSYEQYF. CDR3 bases: TGTGCCAGCAGGGTCTCGAGCTACGAGCAGTACTTC. Together with reference TRBV2 and TRBJ2-7, the CDR3 gives the full variable domain: EPEVTQTPSHQVTQMGQEVILRCVPISNHLYFYWYRQILGQKVEFLVSFYNNEISEKSEIFDDQFSVERPDGSNFTLKIRSTKLEDSAMYFCASRVSSYEQYFGPGTRLTVT.